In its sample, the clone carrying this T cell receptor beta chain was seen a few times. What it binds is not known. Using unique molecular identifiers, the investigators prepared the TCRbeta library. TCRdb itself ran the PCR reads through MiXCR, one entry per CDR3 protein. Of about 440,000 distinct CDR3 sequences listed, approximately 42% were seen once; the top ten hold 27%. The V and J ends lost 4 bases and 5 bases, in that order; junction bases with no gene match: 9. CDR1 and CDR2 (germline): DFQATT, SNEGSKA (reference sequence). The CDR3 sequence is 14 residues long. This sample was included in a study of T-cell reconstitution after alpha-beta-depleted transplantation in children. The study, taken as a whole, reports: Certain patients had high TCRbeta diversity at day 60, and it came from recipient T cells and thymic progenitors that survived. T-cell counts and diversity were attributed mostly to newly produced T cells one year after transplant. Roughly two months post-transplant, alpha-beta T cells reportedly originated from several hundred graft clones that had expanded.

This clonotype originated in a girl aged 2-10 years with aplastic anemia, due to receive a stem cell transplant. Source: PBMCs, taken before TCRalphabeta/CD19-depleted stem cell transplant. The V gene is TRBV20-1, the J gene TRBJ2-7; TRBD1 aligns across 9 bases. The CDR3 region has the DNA TGCAGTGCTAAACGGACAGGGGAGGCAGACGAGCAGTACTTC. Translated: CSAKRTGEADEQYF.